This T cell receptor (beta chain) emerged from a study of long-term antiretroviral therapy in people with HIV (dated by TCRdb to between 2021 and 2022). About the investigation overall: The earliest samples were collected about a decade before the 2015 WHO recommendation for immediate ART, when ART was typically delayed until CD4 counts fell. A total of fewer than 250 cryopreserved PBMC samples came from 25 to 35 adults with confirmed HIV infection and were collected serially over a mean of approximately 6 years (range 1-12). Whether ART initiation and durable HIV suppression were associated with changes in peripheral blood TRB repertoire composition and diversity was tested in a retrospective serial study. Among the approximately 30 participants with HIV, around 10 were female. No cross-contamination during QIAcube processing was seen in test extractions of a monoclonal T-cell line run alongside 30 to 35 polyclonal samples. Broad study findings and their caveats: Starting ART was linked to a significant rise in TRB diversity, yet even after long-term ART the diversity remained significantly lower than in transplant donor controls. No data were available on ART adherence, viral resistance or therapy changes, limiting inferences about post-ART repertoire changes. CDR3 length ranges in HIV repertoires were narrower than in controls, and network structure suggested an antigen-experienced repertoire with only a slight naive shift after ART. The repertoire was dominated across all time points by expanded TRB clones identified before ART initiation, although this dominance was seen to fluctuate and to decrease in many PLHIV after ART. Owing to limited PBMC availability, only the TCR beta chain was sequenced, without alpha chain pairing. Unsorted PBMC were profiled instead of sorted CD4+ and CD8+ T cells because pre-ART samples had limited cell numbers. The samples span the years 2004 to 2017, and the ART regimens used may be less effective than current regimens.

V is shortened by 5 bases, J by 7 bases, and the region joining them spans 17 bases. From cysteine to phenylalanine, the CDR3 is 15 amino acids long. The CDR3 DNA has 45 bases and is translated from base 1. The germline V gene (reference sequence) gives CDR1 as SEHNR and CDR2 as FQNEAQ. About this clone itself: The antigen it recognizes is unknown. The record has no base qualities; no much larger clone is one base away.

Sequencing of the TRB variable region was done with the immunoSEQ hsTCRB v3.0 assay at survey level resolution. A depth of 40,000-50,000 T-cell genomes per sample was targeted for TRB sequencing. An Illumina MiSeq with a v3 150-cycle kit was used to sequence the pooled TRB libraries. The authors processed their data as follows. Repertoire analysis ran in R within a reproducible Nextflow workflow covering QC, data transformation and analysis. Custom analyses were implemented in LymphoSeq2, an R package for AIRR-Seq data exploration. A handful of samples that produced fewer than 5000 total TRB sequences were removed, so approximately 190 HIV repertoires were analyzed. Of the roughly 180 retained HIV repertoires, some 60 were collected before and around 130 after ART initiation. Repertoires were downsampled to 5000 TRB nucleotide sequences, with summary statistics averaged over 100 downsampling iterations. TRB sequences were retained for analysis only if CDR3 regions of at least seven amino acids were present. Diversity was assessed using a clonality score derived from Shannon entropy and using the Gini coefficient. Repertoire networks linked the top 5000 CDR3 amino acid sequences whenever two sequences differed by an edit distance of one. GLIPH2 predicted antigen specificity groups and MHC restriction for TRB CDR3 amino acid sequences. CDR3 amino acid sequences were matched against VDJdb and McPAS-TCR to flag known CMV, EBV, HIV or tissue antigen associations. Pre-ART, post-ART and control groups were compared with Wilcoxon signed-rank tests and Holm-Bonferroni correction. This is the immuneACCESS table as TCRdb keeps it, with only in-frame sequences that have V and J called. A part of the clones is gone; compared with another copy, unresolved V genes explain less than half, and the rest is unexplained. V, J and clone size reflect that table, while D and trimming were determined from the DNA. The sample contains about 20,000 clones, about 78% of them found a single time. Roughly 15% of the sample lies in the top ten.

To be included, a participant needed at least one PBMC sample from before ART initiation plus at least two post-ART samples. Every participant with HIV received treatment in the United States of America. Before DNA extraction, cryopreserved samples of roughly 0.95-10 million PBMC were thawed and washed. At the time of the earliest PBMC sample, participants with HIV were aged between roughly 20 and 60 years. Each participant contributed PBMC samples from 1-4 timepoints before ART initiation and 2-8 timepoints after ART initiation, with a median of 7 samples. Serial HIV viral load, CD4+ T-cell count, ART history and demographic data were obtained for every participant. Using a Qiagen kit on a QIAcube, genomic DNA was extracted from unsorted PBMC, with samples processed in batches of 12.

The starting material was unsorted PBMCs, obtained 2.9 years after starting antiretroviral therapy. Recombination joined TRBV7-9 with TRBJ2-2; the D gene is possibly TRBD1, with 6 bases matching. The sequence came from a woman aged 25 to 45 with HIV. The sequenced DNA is TGTGCCAGCAGCCTAATCCCCGGACAGTACGGGGAGCTGTTTTTT. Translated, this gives CASSLIPGQYGELFF. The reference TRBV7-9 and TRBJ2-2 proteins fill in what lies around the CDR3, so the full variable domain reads DTGVSQNPRHKITKRGQNVTFRCDPISEHNRLYWYRQTLGQGPEFLTYFQNEAQLEKSRLLSDRFSAERPKGSFSTLEIQRTEQGDSAMYLCASSLIPGQYGELFFGEGSRLTVL.